Listed below are T cell receptor beta chains from one sample, sequenced in a study of shared clonotypes between healthy human individuals. Method: immunoSEQ multiplex PCR; TCRdb's copy keeps in-frame clones and lacks some. Found here are some 2,000,000 clones, 85% to 95% of them singletons; the top ten hold more than 0.1%. The source material was naive CD4+ T cells sorted from blood. The receptors were sampled from a man aged 18 to 29 in good health. The CDR3 runs from the conserved cysteine through the conserved F or W. The D gene is left open where the match is weak. A clone size is listed for some rows: how often the clone was seen (once, few, many), or a class if it is expanded.

V gene: TRBV6-5; D gene: TRBD1; clone size: NA; J gene: TRBJ1-1; CDR3 protein: CASSYTDRVSTEAFF; CDR3 DNA: TGTGCCAGCAGTTACACCGACAGGGTTTCCACTGAAGCTTTCTTT
V gene: TRBV30; D gene: TRBD2; clone size: NA; J gene: TRBJ2-7; CDR3 protein: CAWTGGAGYEQYF; CDR3 DNA: TGTGCCTGGACGGGGGGTGCGGGCTACGAGCAGTACTTC
V gene: TRBV6-5; D gene: NA; clone size: NA; J gene: TRBJ1-6; CDR3 protein: CASSPTLGGNSPLHF; CDR3 DNA: TGTGCCAGCAGCCCCACCCTGGGAGGCAATTCACCCCTCCACTTT
V gene: TRBV11-2; D gene: NA; clone size: NA; J gene: TRBJ1-6; CDR3 protein: CASSLLAGSPYNSPLHF; CDR3 DNA: TGTGCCAGCAGCTTATTAGCAGGGAGCCCCTATAATTCACCCCTCCACTTT
V gene: TRBV2; D gene: NA; clone size: NA; J gene: TRBJ1-5; CDR3 protein: CASSDSEGQPQHF; CDR3 DNA: TGTGCCAGCAGTGATTCAGAGGGTCAGCCCCAGCATTTT
V gene: TRBV14; D gene: NA; clone size: NA; J gene: TRBJ2-2; CDR3 protein: CASRGQLTGELFF; CDR3 DNA: TGTGCCAGCAGAGGCCAACTCACCGGGGAGCTGTTTTTT
V gene: TRBV6-5; D gene: NA; clone size: NA; J gene: TRBJ1-1; CDR3 protein: CASSAGASNTEAFF; CDR3 DNA: TGTGCCAGCAGCGCAGGGGCGTCGAACACTGAAGCTTTCTTT
V gene: TRBV2; D gene: NA; clone size: few; J gene: TRBJ2-1; CDR3 protein: CASSGYNEQFF; CDR3 DNA: TGTGCCAGCAGTGGTTACAATGAGCAGTTCTTC
V gene: TRBV5-5; D gene: NA; clone size: NA; J gene: TRBJ1-5; CDR3 protein: CASSLGDGTSNQPQHF; CDR3 DNA: TGTGCCAGCAGCTTGGGGGACGGAACTTCCAATCAGCCCCAGCATTTT
V gene: TRBV7-2; D gene: NA; clone size: NA; J gene: TRBJ1-2; CDR3 protein: CASSPLEGPPNYGYTF; CDR3 DNA: TGTGCCAGCAGCCCCCTTGAGGGGCCCCCGAACTATGGCTACACCTTC
V gene: TRBV7-2; D gene: TRBD1; clone size: NA; J gene: TRBJ1-5; CDR3 protein: CASSRTGGGQPQHF; CDR3 DNA: TGTGCCAGCAGCCGGACAGGGGGAGGTCAGCCCCAGCATTTT
V gene: TRBV30; D gene: NA; clone size: few; J gene: TRBJ1-5; CDR3 protein: CAWSVDGNQPQHF; CDR3 DNA: TGTGCCTGGAGTGTAGACGGGAATCAGCCCCAGCATTTT
V gene: TRBV5-4; D gene: NA; clone size: NA; J gene: TRBJ1-6; CDR3 protein: CASSLDGVPSSPLHF; CDR3 DNA: TGTGCCAGCAGCTTGGACGGGGTTCCGAGTTCACCCCTCCACTTT
V gene: TRBV30; D gene: NA; clone size: NA; J gene: TRBJ2-3; CDR3 protein: CAWRREKVDTQYF; CDR3 DNA: TGTGCCTGGAGACGGGAGAAGGTCGATACGCAGTATTTT
V gene: TRBV5-1; D gene: NA; clone size: NA; J gene: TRBJ1-1; CDR3 protein: CASSLNWTERAFF; CDR3 DNA: TGCGCCAGCAGCTTAAATTGGACGGAAAGAGCTTTCTTT
V gene: TRBV30; D gene: TRBD1; clone size: NA; J gene: TRBJ1-5; CDR3 protein: CAWDRGHSNQPQHF; CDR3 DNA: TGTGCCTGGGATAGGGGGCATAGCAATCAGCCCCAGCATTTT
V gene: TRBV6-5; D gene: NA; clone size: NA; J gene: TRBJ2-2; CDR3 protein: CASSYSGAFTGELFF; CDR3 DNA: TGTGCCAGCAGTTACTCCGGCGCCTTCACCGGGGAGCTGTTTTTT
V gene: TRBV5-1; D gene: NA; clone size: NA; J gene: TRBJ1-3; CDR3 protein: CASGEGNSGNTIYF; CDR3 DNA: TGCGCCAGCGGGGAGGGGAATTCTGGAAACACCATATATTTT
V gene: TRBV7-9; D gene: NA; clone size: NA; J gene: TRBJ2-7; CDR3 protein: CASSYVGHEQYF; CDR3 DNA: TGTGCCAGCAGCTACGTGGGGCACGAGCAGTACTTC
V gene: TRBV7-9; D gene: TRBD2; clone size: NA; J gene: TRBJ2-7; CDR3 protein: CASSQQAGGGEQYF; CDR3 DNA: TGTGCCAGCAGCCAACAAGCGGGAGGCGGCGAGCAGTACTTC
V gene: TRBV7-7; D gene: NA; clone size: once; J gene: TRBJ1-3; CDR3 protein: CASSDGSGNTIYF; CDR3 DNA: TGTGCTAGCAGCGACGGCTCTGGAAACACCATATATTTT
V gene: TRBV4-1; D gene: TRBD1; clone size: NA; J gene: TRBJ2-3; CDR3 protein: CASSRPGQAPDTQYF; CDR3 DNA: TGCGCCAGCAGCCGTCCGGGACAGGCTCCAGATACGCAGTATTTT
V gene: TRBV30; D gene: NA; clone size: NA; J gene: TRBJ2-5; CDR3 protein: CAWSAKGSAVTQYF; CDR3 DNA: TGTGCCTGGAGTGCAAAGGGTTCAGCTGTGACCCAGTACTTC
V gene: TRBV6-1; D gene: NA; clone size: NA; J gene: TRBJ1-1; CDR3 protein: CASSGGRPGGAGTEAFF; CDR3 DNA: TGTGCCAGCAGTGGGGGAAGGCCCGGAGGGGCGGGCACTGAAGCTTTCTTT
V gene: TRBV30; D gene: NA; clone size: few; J gene: TRBJ1-4; CDR3 protein: CAWSGGNNEKLFF; CDR3 DNA: TGTGCCTGGAGTGGAGGGAACAATGAAAAACTGTTTTTT
V gene: TRBV18; D gene: TRBD1; clone size: NA; J gene: TRBJ1-1; CDR3 protein: CASSPGQGVAEAFF; CDR3 DNA: TGTGCCAGCTCACCCGGACAGGGGGTCGCTGAAGCTTTCTTT
V gene: TRBV2; D gene: NA; clone size: NA; J gene: TRBJ1-6; CDR3 protein: CASSSGRNSPLHF; CDR3 DNA: TGTGCCAGCAGTTCGGGACGGAATTCACCCCTCCACTTT
V gene: TRBV18; D gene: NA; clone size: few; J gene: TRBJ2-7; CDR3 protein: CASSPGAYEQYF; CDR3 DNA: TGTGCCAGCTCCCCAGGGGCCTACGAGCAGTACTTC
V gene: TRBV11-3; D gene: NA; clone size: few; J gene: TRBJ1-5; CDR3 protein: CASSLGRFSNQPQHF; CDR3 DNA: TGTGCCAGCAGCTTAGGCAGATTTAGCAATCAGCCCCAGCATTTT
V gene: TRBV5-1; D gene: TRBD2; clone size: NA; J gene: TRBJ2-1; CDR3 protein: CASSSLAGGSSYNEQFF; CDR3 DNA: TGCGCCAGCAGCAGCCTAGCGGGAGGTTCCTCCTACAATGAGCAGTTCTTC
V gene: TRBV9; D gene: TRBD1; clone size: NA; J gene: TRBJ1-2; CDR3 protein: CASSERGQGDFDGYTF; CDR3 DNA: TGTGCCAGCAGCGAGAGAGGACAGGGTGATTTTGATGGCTACACCTTC
V gene: TRBV10-1; D gene: TRBD2; clone size: NA; J gene: TRBJ2-5; CDR3 protein: CASLPRTSGFQETQYF; CDR3 DNA: TGCGCCAGCCTACCCAGGACTAGCGGGTTCCAAGAGACCCAGTACTTC
V gene: TRBV10-3; D gene: NA; clone size: NA; J gene: TRBJ2-1; CDR3 protein: CAISDRASSNNEQFF; CDR3 DNA: TGTGCCATCAGTGACCGGGCCTCGTCGAACAATGAGCAGTTCTTC
V gene: TRBV2; D gene: NA; clone size: once; J gene: TRBJ1-1; CDR3 protein: CASSKRENTEAFF; CDR3 DNA: TGTGCCAGCAGTAAAAGGGAAAACACTGAAGCTTTCTTT
V gene: TRBV28; D gene: NA; clone size: NA; J gene: TRBJ2-1; CDR3 protein: CASSPSGSNEQFF; CDR3 DNA: TGTGCCAGCAGCCCTTCAGGGTCCAATGAGCAGTTCTTC
V gene: TRBV5-4; D gene: NA; clone size: NA; J gene: TRBJ1-6; CDR3 protein: CASSLNNGGLTYNSPLHF; CDR3 DNA: TGTGCCAGCAGCTTGAATAACGGGGGACTCACCTATAATTCACCCCTCCACTTT
V gene: TRBV30; D gene: NA; clone size: NA; J gene: TRBJ1-3; CDR3 protein: CAWKLLSASGNTIYF; CDR3 DNA: TGTGCCTGGAAGTTGCTATCGGCCTCTGGAAACACCATATATTTT
V gene: TRBV13; D gene: NA; clone size: NA; J gene: TRBJ2-3; CDR3 protein: CASSSGLPATDTQYF; CDR3 DNA: TGTGCCAGCAGCTCGGGACTTCCCGCCACAGATACGCAGTATTTT
V gene: TRBV9; D gene: NA; clone size: NA; J gene: TRBJ1-3; CDR3 protein: CASSVSVAGPSSGNTIYF; CDR3 DNA: TGTGCCAGCAGCGTTTCAGTGGCCGGACCAAGCTCTGGAAACACCATATATTTT
V gene: TRBV11-3; D gene: TRBD1; clone size: NA; J gene: TRBJ2-7; CDR3 protein: CASSRQGNEQYF; CDR3 DNA: TGTGCCAGCAGCAGACAGGGGAACGAGCAGTACTTC